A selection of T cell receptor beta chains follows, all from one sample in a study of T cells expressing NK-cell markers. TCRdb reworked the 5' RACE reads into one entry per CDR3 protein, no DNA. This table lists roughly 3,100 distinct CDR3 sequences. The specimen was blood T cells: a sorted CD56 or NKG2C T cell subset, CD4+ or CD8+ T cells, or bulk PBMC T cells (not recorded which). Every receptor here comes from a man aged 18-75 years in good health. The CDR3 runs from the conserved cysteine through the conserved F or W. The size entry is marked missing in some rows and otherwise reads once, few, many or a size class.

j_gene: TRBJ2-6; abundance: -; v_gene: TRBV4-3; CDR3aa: CASSQDSVSGANVLTF
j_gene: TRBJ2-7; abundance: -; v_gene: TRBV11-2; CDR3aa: CASSQTSGRVYEQYF
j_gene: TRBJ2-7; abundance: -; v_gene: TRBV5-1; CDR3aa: CASSLASDYEQYF
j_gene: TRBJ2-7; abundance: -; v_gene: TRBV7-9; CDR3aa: CASSPPGQGKQYF
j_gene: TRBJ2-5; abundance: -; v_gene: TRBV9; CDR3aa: CASSVAGNQETQYF
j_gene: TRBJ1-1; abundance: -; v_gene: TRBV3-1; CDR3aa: CASSLQPGQGSTEAFF
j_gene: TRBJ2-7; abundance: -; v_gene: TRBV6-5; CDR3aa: CASSYGLQGYEQYF
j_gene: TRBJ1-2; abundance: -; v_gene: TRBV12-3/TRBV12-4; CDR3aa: CASSLLTGRDGYTF
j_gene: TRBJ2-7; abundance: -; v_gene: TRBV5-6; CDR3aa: CASSLFGGTIDEQYF
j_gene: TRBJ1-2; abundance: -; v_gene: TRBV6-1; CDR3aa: CASSEAGANYGYTF
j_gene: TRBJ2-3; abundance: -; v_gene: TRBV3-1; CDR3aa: CASSQQTRTDTQYF
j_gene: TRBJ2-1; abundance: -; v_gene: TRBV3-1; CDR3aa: CASSQDSGASYNEQFF
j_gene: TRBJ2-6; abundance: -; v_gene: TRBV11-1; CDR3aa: CASSPIPGQSSGANVLTF
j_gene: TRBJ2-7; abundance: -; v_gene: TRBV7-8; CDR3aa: CASATTYEQYF
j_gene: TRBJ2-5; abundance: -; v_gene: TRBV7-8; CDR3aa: CASSLERQGRGTQYF
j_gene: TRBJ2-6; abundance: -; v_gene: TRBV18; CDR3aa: CASSLTNPGRGSSGANVLTF
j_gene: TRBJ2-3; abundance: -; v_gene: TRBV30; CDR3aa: CAWSPGGRGSDTQYF
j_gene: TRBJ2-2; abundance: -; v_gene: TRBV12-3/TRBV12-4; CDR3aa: CASSPNVNTGELFF
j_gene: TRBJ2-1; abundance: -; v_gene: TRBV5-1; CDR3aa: CASSTTAASYNEQFF
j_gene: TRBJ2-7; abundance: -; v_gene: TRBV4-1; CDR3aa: CASSQDQVRSYEQYF
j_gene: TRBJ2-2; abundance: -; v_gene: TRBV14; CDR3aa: CASSLTGLTTGELFF
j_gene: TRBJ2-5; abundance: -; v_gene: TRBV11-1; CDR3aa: CASRSTSGRASMYQETQYF
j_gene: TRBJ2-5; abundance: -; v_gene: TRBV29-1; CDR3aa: CSGTGGLEETQYF
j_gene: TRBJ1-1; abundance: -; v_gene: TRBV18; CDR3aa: CASSPMGQGALSFF
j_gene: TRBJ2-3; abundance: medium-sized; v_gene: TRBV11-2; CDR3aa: CASSQSGTENTDTQYF
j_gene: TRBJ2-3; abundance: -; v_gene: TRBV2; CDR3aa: CASILDRASKRDTQYF
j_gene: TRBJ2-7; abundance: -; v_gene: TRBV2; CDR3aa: CASSWDRSLREQYF
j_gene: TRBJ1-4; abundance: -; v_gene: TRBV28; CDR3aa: CASSSDRANEKLFF
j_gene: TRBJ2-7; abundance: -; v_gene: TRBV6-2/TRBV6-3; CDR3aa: CASSYSPGGSGKEQYF